The rows below give T cell receptor beta chains drawn from one sample of a study of cytomegalovirus exposure and HLA in healthy donors. Sequenced by immunoSEQ multiplex PCR; TCRdb stores in-frame clones only, minus some. Here the sample spans about 100,000 clones, around 84% being singletons. Sequenced: PBMCs. Receptors were obtained from a woman between 18 and 29 years old in good health and CMV-seronegative. Both conserved end residues are part of each CDR3. D genes are given only for firm matches. Only some rows state a clone size, as once, few, many or a class for expanded clones.

>TRBV7-6|-|TRBD2|TRBJ2-2
TGTGCCAGCAGCTTAGGGCTAGCGGAGAACACCGGGGAGCTGTTTTTT
CASSLGLAENTGELFF
>TRBV28|once|-|TRBJ1-1
TGTGCCAGCAGCTTTCAGATGAACACTGAAGCTTTCTTT
CASSFQMNTEAFF
>TRBV6-4|once|TRBD1|TRBJ2-2
TGTGCCAGTAAGGAGACAGGGACACACACCGGGGAGCTGTTTTTT
CASKETGTHTGELFF
>TRBV10-1|few|-|TRBJ1-5
TGCGCCAGCAGTGTTAGGAGGTGCAATCAGCCCCAGCATTTT
CASSVRRCNQPQHF
>TRBV5-4|few|-|TRBJ2-6
TGTGCCAGCAGCCTCCAGGGGACCGGGGCCAACGTCCTGACTTTC
CASSLQGTGANVLTF
>TRBV13|-|TRBD2|TRBJ2-1
TGTGCCAGCAGCTGGGCTAGCGGGAGCATGCCCTACAATGAGCAGTTCTTC
CASSWASGSMPYNEQFF
>TRBV6-1|-|-|TRBJ2-5
TGTGCCAGCAGCTCCACCCAGGGATTGGGAGAGACCCAGTACTTC
CASSSTQGLGETQYF
>TRBV29-1|-|-|TRBJ1-1
TGCAGCGTTGGGGCAGGCGGGGACACTGAAGCTTTCTTT
CSVGAGGDTEAFF
>TRBV6-6|few|TRBD1|TRBJ1-2
TGTGCCAGCAGTTATCTGGGACAGTCTTATGGCTACACCTTC
CASSYLGQSYGYTF
>TRBV19|-|-|TRBJ1-6
TGTGCCAGTAGTCCCCGGGAGGGGGCCTATAATTCACCCCTCCACTTT
CASSPREGAYNSPLHF
>TRBV28|-|TRBD2|TRBJ2-7
TGTGCCAGCAGTTTTGCACTAGCGGAACGGAGCTCCTACGAGCAGTACTTC
CASSFALAERSSYEQYF
>TRBV5-1|-|TRBD2|TRBJ2-2
TGCGCCAGCAGCGGGAGCGGGAGGCTAACCGGGGAGCTGTTTTTT
CASSGSGRLTGELFF
>TRBV7-2|once|TRBD2|TRBJ2-7
TGTGCCAGCAGCTTAGCGGGACTAGTAACCTACGAGCAGTACTTC
CASSLAGLVTYEQYF
>TRBV18|-|-|TRBJ1-1
TGTGCCAGCTCACTGCGGACAGCGATGAACACTGAAGCTTTCTTT
CASSLRTAMNTEAFF
>TRBV7-2|-|-|TRBJ1-1
TGTGCCAGCAGCTTAGTTGGCCGGAACACTGAAGCTTTCTTT
CASSLVGRNTEAFF
>TRBV28|-|-|TRBJ1-2
TGTGCCAGCAGTCCCGGGGGTGTTCGGGGCTACACCTTC
CASSPGGVRGYTF
>TRBV9|-|TRBD1|TRBJ1-1
TGTGCCAGCAGCGCCAATCGACAGGGGGGAGGCACTGAAGCTTTCTTT
CASSANRQGGGTEAFF
>TRBV5-4|-|TRBD2|TRBJ2-7
TGTGCCAGCAGCTTTACTAGCGGACGCTCCTACGAGCAGTACTTC
CASSFTSGRSYEQYF
>TRBV2|-|TRBD1|TRBJ1-1
TGTGCCAGCATGCCGGACAGGGGTTGGAAAGCTTTCTTT
CASMPDRGWKAFF
>TRBV7-9|few|TRBD1|TRBJ2-1
TGTGCCAGCAGCACGGGACAGGGTTCCTACAATGAGCAGTTCTTC
CASSTGQGSYNEQFF
>TRBV9|-|TRBD1|TRBJ2-7
TGTGCCAGCAGCTCTAACCCGACAGGGAGCTCCTACGAGCAGTACTTC
CASSSNPTGSSYEQYF
>TRBV5-1|few|-|TRBJ2-2
TGCGCCAGCAGCTTGGACTGGGCAGATAACACCGGGGAGCTGTTTTTT
CASSLDWADNTGELFF
>TRBV5-6|-|TRBD1|TRBJ2-7
TGTGCCAGCAGCTTGGTATTGGGACAGGGTTACGTCTACGAGCAGTACTTC
CASSLVLGQGYVYEQYF
>TRBV30|-|-|TRBJ1-1
TGTGCCTGGAGTGTACAGGGACGGTGGGACACTGAAGCTTTCTTT
CAWSVQGRWDTEAFF
>TRBV13|-|-|TRBJ1-1
TGTGCCAGCAGCCTCACACAGAACACTGAAGCTTTCTTT
CASSLTQNTEAFF
>TRBV4-3|few|-|TRBJ1-4
TGCGCCAGCAGCCAAGACCCAGGGGCGCGGGAAAAACTGTTTTTT
CASSQDPGAREKLFF